This TCR beta chain came from a study of T-cell reconstitution after alpha-beta-depleted transplantation in children. Study conclusions and caveats: T-cell numbers and diversity one year post-transplant derived largely from freshly generated T cells. Where some patients showed high TCRbeta diversity at day 60, it came from recipient T cells and thymic progenitors that had survived. As was reported, about two months after transplant, alpha-beta T cells came from several hundred expanded graft clones.

In its sample, this clonotype was seen a few times. What it recognizes is unknown. Trimming removed 5 bases from V and 6 bases from J; junction bases left unmatched: 9. This CDR3 comprises 15 residues. CDR1 and CDR2 (germline): SSHAT, FNYEAQ (reference sequence). Unique molecular identifiers were used in preparing the TCRbeta library. TCRdb re-derived calls from the PCR reads in MiXCR, one entry per CDR3 protein. Of around 490,000 distinct CDR3 sequences in the sample, over 9.5% are singletons; the top ten hold 13% to 15%. The chain is built from TRBV7-7 and TRBJ2-2; 7 nucleotides agree with TRBD1. Sequencing used PBMCs, mostly from graft donor cells, obtained 180 days after TCRalphabeta/CD19-depleted stem cell transplant. The receptor comes from a female patient aged 2 to 10 who had a stem cell transplant for aplastic anemia, so the T cells may come from the graft donor. Here the CDR3 DNA reads TGTGCCAGCAGCCCTAGACAGGGTGACCCCGGGGAGCTGTTTTTT. This translates into CASSPRQGDPGELFF.